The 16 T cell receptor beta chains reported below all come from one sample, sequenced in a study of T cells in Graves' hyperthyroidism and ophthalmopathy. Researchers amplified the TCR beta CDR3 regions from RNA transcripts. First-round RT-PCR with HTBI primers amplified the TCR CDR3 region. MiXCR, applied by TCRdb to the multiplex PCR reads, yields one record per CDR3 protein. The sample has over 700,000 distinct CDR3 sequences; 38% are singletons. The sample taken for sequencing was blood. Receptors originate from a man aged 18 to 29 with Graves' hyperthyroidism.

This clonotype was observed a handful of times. The CDR3 sequence is CATSDRIQETQYF. In nucleotides, the CDR3 is TGTGCCACCTCCGACCGGATCCAAGAGACCCAGTACTTC. The chain recombines TRBV2 with TRBJ2-5; D is unresolved. V dropped 10 bases and J dropped 1 base, with 13 bases sitting between them. The CDR3 runs 13 residues. Looked up from germline, CDR1 is SNHLY and CDR2 is FYNNEI.

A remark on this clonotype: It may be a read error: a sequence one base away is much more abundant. CDR3 coding DNA: TGCAGTGCTAGTTTCGGTACGGAAGAAGAGACCCAGTACTTC. Residues: CSASFGTEEETQYF. The chain combines TRBV20-1 with TRBJ2-5; D is ambiguous. The CDR3 length is 14 residues. Trimming left V 3 bases short and J 3 bases short, with 14 bases between. CDR1 is DFQATT and CDR2 is SNEGSKA in the germline V gene (reference sequence).

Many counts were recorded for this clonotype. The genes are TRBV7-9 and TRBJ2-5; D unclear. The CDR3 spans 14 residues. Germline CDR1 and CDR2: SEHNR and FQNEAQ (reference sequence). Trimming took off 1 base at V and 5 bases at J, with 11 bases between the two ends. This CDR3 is CASSLGGSIETQYF. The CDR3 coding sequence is TGTGCCAGCAGCTTAGGAGGTAGCATTGAGACCCAGTACTTC.

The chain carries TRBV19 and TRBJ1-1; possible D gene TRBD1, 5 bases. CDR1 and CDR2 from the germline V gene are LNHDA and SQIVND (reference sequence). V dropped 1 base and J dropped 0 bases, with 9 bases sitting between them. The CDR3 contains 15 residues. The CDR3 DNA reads TGTGCCAGTAGTATAGGGGGCAGACTGAACACTGAAGCTTTCTTT. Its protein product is CASSIGGRLNTEAFF.

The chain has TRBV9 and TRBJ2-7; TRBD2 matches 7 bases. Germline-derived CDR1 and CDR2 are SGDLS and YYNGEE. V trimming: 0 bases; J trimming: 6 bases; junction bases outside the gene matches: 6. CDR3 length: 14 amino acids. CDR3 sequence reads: CASSVESGGAEQYF. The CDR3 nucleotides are TGTGCCAGCAGCGTAGAGTCGGGGGGTGCCGAGCAGTACTTC.

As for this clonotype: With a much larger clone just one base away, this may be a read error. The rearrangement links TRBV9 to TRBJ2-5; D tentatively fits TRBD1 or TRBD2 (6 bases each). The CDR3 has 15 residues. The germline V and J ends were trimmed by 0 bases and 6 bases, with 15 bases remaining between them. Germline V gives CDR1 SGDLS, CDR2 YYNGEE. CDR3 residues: CASSVEVGGRKTQYF. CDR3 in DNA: TGTGCCAGCAGCGTAGAGGTAGGGGGGCGAAAGACCCAGTACTTC.

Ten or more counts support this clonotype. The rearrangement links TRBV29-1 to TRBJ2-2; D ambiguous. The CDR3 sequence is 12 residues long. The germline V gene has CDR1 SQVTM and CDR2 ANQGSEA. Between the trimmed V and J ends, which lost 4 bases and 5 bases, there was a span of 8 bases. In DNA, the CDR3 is TGCAGCGTTGCTGTGCGGACCGGGGAGCTGTTTTTT. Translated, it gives CSVAVRTGELFF.

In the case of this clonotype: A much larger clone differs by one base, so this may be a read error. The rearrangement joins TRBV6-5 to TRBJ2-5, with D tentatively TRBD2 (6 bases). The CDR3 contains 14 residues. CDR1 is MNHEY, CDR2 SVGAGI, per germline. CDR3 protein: CAISYGGATETQYF. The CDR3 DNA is TGTGCCATCAGTTACGGAGGGGCGACGGAGACCCAGTACTTC.

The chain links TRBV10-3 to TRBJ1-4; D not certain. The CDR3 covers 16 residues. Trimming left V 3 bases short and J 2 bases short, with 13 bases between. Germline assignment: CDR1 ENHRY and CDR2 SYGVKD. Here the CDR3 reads CAISDEGIVTNEKLFF. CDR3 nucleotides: TGTGCCATCAGTGACGAGGGTATCGTCACTAATGAAAAACTGTTTTTT.

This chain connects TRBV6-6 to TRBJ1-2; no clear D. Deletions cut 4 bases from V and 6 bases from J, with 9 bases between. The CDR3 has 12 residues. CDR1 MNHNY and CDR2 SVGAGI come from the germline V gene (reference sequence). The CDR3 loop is CASSWREDGYTF. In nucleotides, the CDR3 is TGTGCCAGCAGTTGGCGGGAGGATGGCTACACCTTC.

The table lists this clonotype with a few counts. Here the CDR3 DNA reads TGTGCCAGCAGCTCGCCCAATTGGACTAGCTGGTTTGAGACCCAGTACTTC. It is translated as CASSSPNWTSWFETQYF. V is TRBV11-3 and J is TRBJ2-5, with 8 positions matching TRBD2. The CDR3 is 17 amino acids. Germline CDR1 is SGHNT and CDR2 is YENEEA. V trimming: 4 bases; J trimming: 5 bases; junction bases outside the gene matches: 15.

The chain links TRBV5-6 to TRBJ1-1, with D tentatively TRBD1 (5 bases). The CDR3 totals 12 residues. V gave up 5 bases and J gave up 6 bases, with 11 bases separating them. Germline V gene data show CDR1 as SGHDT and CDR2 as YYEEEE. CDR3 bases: TGTGCCAGCAGAACGGGAGGGGCTGAAGCTTTCTTT. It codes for CASRTGGAEAFF.

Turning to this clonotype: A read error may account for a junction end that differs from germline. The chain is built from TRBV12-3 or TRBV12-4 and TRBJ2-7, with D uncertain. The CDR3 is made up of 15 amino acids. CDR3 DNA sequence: TGTGCCAGCAGCTCTCGGCCGGTTTGGTCCTACAAGCAGTACTTC. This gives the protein CASSSRPVWSYKQYF.

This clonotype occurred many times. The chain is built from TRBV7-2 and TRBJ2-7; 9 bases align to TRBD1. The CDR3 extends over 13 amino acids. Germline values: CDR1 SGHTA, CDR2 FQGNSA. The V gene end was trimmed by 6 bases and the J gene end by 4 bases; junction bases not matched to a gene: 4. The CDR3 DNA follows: TGTGCCAGCAGGTCCGGGACAGGGTACGAGCAGTACTTC. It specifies CASRSGTGYEQYF.

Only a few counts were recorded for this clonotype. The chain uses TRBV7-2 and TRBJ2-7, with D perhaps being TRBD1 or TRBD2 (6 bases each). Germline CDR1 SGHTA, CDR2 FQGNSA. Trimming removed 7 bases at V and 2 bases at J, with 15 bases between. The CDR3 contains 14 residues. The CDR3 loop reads CASIDGGRAYEQYF. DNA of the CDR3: TGTGCCAGCATCGACGGGGGCCGAGCCTACGAGCAGTACTTC.

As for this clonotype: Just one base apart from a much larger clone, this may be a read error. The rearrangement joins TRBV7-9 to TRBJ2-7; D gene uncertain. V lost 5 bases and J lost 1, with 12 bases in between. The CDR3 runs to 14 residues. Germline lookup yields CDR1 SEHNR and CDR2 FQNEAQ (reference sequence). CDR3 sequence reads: CASSPALESYEQYF. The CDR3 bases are TGTGCCAGCAGCCCAGCCTTAGAGTCCTACGAGCAGTACTTC. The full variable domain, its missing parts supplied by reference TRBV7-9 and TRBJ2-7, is DTGVSQNPRHKITKRGQNVTFRCDPISEHNRLYWYRQTLGQGPEFLTYFQNEAQLEKSRLLSDRFSAERPKGSFSTLEIQRTEQGDSAMYLCASSPALESYEQYFGPGTRLTVT.